The rows below give T cell receptor beta chains drawn from one sample of a study of chemoradiotherapy in HPV16-positive cancers. Clones were read by immunoSEQ multiplex PCR, and TCRdb kept only the in-frame ones, dropping some. The data show more than 30,000 clones, 89% seen once. The sequencing used blood, collected from a patient who underwent chemoradiotherapy. The receptors stem from a human donor with HPV-associated anogenital cancer. The CDR3 runs from the conserved cysteine through the conserved F or W. A D gene is named only where the DNA matches it firmly. Expanded clones get a size class; other rows say once, few or many, or leave the size out.

CDR3aa,CDR3nt,d_gene,j_gene,abundance,v_gene
CASTEGTSAAETQYF,TGTGCCAGCACCGAGGGGACTAGCGCTGCAGAGACCCAGTACTTC,TRBD2,TRBJ2-5,-,TRBV2
CSVDMDRGFTDTQYF,TGCAGCGTTGACATGGACAGGGGCTTCACAGATACGCAGTATTTT,TRBD1,TRBJ2-3,once,TRBV29-1
CASSPDRRGTGELFF,TGCGCCAGCAGCCCGGACAGGCGGGGCACCGGGGAGCTGTTTTTT,-,TRBJ2-2,few,TRBV5-1
CASGGPGTVPYEQYF,TGTGCTAGTGGGGGTCCCGGGACGGTCCCCTACGAGCAGTACTTC,-,TRBJ2-7,-,TRBV12-5
CASSLVSGNNEQFF,TGTGCCAGCAGCTTGGTAAGCGGGAACAATGAGCAGTTCTTC,TRBD2,TRBJ2-1,-,TRBV5-4
CASSGLAGGPDTQYF,TGTGCCAGCAGTGGACTAGCGGGGGGGCCAGATACGCAGTATTTT,TRBD2,TRBJ2-3,medium-sized,TRBV6-1
CASSYSLAQSGNTIYF,TGTGCCAGCAGTTACTCTTTGGCACAGTCTGGAAACACCATATATTTT,-,TRBJ1-3,once,TRBV6-5
CASSPNAYEQYF,TGTGCCAGCAGCCCGAACGCCTACGAGCAGTACTTC,-,TRBJ2-7,-,TRBV6-1
CASSSENGYTF,TGTGCCAGCAGCTCCGAGAATGGCTACACCTTC,-,TRBJ1-2,few,TRBV9
CASSVNRGETQYF,TGTGCCAGCAGCGTAAACAGGGGGGAGACCCAGTACTTC,TRBD1,TRBJ2-5,-,TRBV9
CASSLDRYSPLHF,TGTGCCAGCAGCTTAGATAGGTATTCACCCCTCCACTTT,-,TRBJ1-6,-,TRBV7-9
CAISPTGGSSGGYTF,TGTGCCATCAGTCCTACCGGGGGGAGTTCAGGTGGCTACACCTTC,-,TRBJ1-2,-,TRBV10-3
CASSHFDRGEKLFF,TGTGCCAGCAGCCATTTTGACAGGGGAGAAAAACTGTTTTTT,TRBD1,TRBJ1-4,-,TRBV14
CASSRGETQYF,TGCGCCAGCAGCCGGGGGGAGACCCAGTACTTC,-,TRBJ2-5,-,TRBV5-1
CASSSGAGQPQHF,TGTGCCAGCAGCTCAGGGGCAGGACAGCCCCAGCATTTT,-,TRBJ1-5,once,TRBV7-2
CASSRTHRGENGYTF,TGTGCCAGTAGCCGAACGCACAGGGGAGAGAATGGCTACACCTTC,TRBD1,TRBJ1-2,-,TRBV19
CATNQLAGGMADTQYF,TGTGCCACCAACCAACTGGCGGGGGGGATGGCAGATACGCAGTATTTT,TRBD2,TRBJ2-3,-,TRBV7-2
CASSSSRGASGEQYF,TGCGCCAGCAGCTCGTCCAGGGGCGCATCAGGCGAGCAGTACTTC,-,TRBJ2-7,-,TRBV5-1
CASSLLYAGNEQFF,TGTGCCAGCAGCTTATTATATGCGGGCAATGAGCAGTTCTTC,-,TRBJ2-1,-,TRBV7-2
CASSSRDEGHEKLFF,TGTGCCAGTAGCAGTAGGGACGAAGGGCATGAAAAACTGTTTTTT,-,TRBJ1-4,-,TRBV19
CAWSGTVVYGYTF,TGTGCCTGGAGTGGGACAGTCGTCTATGGCTACACCTTC,-,TRBJ1-2,-,TRBV30
CASRSGVTDTQYF,TGTGCCAGCAGGTCGGGAGTAACAGATACGCAGTATTTT,-,TRBJ2-3,-,TRBV2
CASSLQPYGYTF,TGTGCCAGCAGCCTGCAGCCCTATGGCTACACCTTC,-,TRBJ1-2,-,TRBV7-2
CASSRGQGVEAFF,TGCGCCAGCAGCCGGGGCCAGGGAGTTGAAGCTTTCTTT,-,TRBJ1-1,once,TRBV4-3
CAQTGFILYFSNQPQHF,TGTGCCCAAACGGGGTTCATCCTATACTTTAGCAATCAGCCCCAGCATTTT,-,TRBJ1-5,-,TRBV30
CASSESHKDNSPLHF,TGTGCCAGCAGCGAGTCCCACAAGGATAATTCACCCCTCCACTTT,-,TRBJ1-6,-,TRBV9
CASLKGQANVLTF,TGTGCCAGCCTGAAGGGGCAGGCCAACGTCCTGACTTTC,-,TRBJ2-6,few,TRBV6-1
CASSPVTADTQYF,TGTGCCAGCAGCCCAGTTACGGCAGATACGCAGTATTTT,-,TRBJ2-3,-,TRBV5-4
CSAGDGYTF,TGCAGTGCCGGGGATGGCTACACCTTC,-,TRBJ1-2,-,TRBV20-1
CASSRGGQGPEQYF,TGTGCCAGCAGCCGAGGGGGACAGGGACCCGAGCAGTACTTC,TRBD1,TRBJ2-7,few,TRBV2
CASRGVSTPDTQYF,TGTGCCAGCAGGGGGGTGTCTACCCCAGATACGCAGTATTTT,-,TRBJ2-3,-,TRBV2
CASSLTSGSSYEQYF,TGCGCCAGCAGCTTGACAAGCGGGAGCTCCTACGAGCAGTACTTC,TRBD2,TRBJ2-7,-,TRBV5-1
CASVGQGSWATQYF,TGCGCCAGCGTCGGCCAGGGGAGCTGGGCTACGCAGTATTTT,-,TRBJ2-3,-,TRBV5-1
CASSQQGLGEQYF,TGTGCCAGCAGCCAACAGGGTCTGGGCGAGCAGTACTTC,-,TRBJ2-7,-,TRBV6-6
CASTQTGGPQPQHF,TGTGCCAGTACCCAAACGGGGGGGCCCCAGCCCCAGCATTTT,-,TRBJ1-5,-,TRBV19
CASSLSPGSNQPQHF,TGTGCCAGCAGCTTGTCGCCCGGCAGCAATCAGCCCCAGCATTTT,-,TRBJ1-5,-,TRBV5-6
CASITAGGLDTQYF,TGTGCCAGCATCACGGCGGGAGGGCTGGATACGCAGTATTTT,TRBD2,TRBJ2-3,-,TRBV6-1
CASSLSLGSPGNTIYF,TGTGCCAGCAGCTTGAGTTTGGGTTCGCCTGGAAACACCATATATTTT,-,TRBJ1-3,-,TRBV7-2
CASSWTSGTGELFF,TGTGCCAGCAGCTGGACTAGCGGCACCGGGGAGCTGTTTTTT,TRBD2,TRBJ2-2,-,TRBV6-5
CASGSGTGTEAFF,TGTGCTAGTGGTTCAGGGACGGGAACTGAAGCTTTCTTT,-,TRBJ1-1,-,TRBV12-5
CASSFRGGQSPLHF,TGTGCCAGCAGCTTTCGGGGAGGTCAGTCACCCCTCCACTTT,-,TRBJ1-6,-,TRBV7-8
CASSLREGLDTQYF,TGTGCCAGCTCCTTACGGGAGGGCCTGGATACGCAGTATTTT,TRBD2,TRBJ2-3,-,TRBV11-2
CASSYSGVPNYGYTF,TGTGCCAGCAGTTACTCGGGCGTTCCGAACTATGGCTACACCTTC,-,TRBJ1-2,few,TRBV6-6